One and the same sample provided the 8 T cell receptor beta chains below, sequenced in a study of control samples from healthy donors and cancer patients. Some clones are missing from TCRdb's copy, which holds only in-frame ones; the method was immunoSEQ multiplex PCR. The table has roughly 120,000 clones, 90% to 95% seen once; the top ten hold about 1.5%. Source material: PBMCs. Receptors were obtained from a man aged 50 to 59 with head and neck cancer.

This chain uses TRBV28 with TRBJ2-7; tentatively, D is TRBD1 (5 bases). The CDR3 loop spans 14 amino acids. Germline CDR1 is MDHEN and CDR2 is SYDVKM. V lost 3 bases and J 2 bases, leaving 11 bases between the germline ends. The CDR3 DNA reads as TGTGCCAGCAGTTTTTCCCCAGGGACCTACGAGCAGTACTTC. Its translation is CASSFSPGTYEQYF.

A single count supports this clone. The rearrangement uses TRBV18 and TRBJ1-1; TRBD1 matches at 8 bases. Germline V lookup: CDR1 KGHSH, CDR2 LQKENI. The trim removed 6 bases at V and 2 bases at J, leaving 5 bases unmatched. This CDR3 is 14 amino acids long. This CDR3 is CASSPTGVNTEAFF. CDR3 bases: TGTGCCAGCTCCCCGACAGGGGTTAACACTGAAGCTTTCTTT.

The CDR3 sequence: CASSKQTGPYEQYF. CDR3 coding DNA: TGTGCCAGCAGTAAACAGACAGGACCCTACGAGCAGTACTTC. The V and J genes are TRBV6-5 and TRBJ2-7, with D possibly being TRBD1 (6 bases). The CDR3 has 14 residues. The V and J ends lost 5 bases and 2 bases respectively, with 13 bases between them. The germline gives CDR1 MNHEY, CDR2 SVGAGI.

CDR3 coding DNA: TGTGCCAGCAGCCCTCGCGGGGTAGTCTACAATGAGCAGTTCTTC. It specifies CASSPRGVVYNEQFF. V usage is TRBV13 and J usage is TRBJ2-1; tentatively, D is TRBD2 (6 bases). The germline gives CDR1 PRHDT, CDR2 FYEKMQ (reference sequence). V lost 5 bases, J lost 3 bases, and 14 bases lay in between. The CDR3 has 15 residues.

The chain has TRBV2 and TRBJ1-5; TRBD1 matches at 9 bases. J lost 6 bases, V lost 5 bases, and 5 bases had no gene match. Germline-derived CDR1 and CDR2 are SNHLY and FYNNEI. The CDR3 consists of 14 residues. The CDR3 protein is CASSQQGATQPQHF. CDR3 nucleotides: TGTGCCAGCAGTCAACAGGGGGCAACTCAGCCCCAGCATTTT.

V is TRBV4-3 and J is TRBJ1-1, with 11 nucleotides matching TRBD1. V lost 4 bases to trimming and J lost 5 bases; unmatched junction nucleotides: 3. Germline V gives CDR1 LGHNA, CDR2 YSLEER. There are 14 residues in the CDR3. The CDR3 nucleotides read TGCGCCAGCAGCCCGGACAGGGGGCGGACTGAAGCTTTCTTT. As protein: CASSPDRGRTEAFF.

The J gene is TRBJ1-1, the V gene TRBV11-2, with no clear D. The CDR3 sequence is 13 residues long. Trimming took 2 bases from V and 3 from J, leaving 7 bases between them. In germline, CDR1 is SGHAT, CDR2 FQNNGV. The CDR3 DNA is TGTGCCAGCAGCTTATGGCGCGACACTGAAGCTTTCTTT. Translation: CASSLWRDTEAFF.

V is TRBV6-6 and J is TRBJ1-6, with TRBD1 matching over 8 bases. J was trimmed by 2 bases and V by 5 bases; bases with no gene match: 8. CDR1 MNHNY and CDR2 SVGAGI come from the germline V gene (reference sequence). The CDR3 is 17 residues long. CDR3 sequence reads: CASSPLQGATYNSPLHF. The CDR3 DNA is TGTGCCAGCAGTCCCTTGCAGGGGGCAACCTATAATTCACCCCTCCACTTT.